This T cell receptor beta chain derives from a study of blood T cell repertoires in COVID-19. TCRdb's table, derived via immunoSEQ multiplex PCR, lists solely in-frame clones and lacks some. In the table there are approximately 300,000 clones, 75% to 90% of which are singletons. The J segment lost 2 bases and the V segment lost 5 bases, leaving 6 bases of the junction unmatched. The germline V gene encodes CDR1 MNHEY and CDR2 SMNVEV (reference sequence). CDR3 length equals 16 residues. This clonotype was obtained from a man aged 18 to 35 with active or convalescent COVID-19. The sequenced material came from peripheral blood. The gene calls are TRBV27 and TRBJ2-6; 7 nucleotides match TRBD1. CDR3 loop: CASSPRQGTGANVLTF. The CDR3 DNA reads as TGTGCCAGCAGTCCGCGACAGGGCACTGGGGCCAACGTCCTGACTTTC.